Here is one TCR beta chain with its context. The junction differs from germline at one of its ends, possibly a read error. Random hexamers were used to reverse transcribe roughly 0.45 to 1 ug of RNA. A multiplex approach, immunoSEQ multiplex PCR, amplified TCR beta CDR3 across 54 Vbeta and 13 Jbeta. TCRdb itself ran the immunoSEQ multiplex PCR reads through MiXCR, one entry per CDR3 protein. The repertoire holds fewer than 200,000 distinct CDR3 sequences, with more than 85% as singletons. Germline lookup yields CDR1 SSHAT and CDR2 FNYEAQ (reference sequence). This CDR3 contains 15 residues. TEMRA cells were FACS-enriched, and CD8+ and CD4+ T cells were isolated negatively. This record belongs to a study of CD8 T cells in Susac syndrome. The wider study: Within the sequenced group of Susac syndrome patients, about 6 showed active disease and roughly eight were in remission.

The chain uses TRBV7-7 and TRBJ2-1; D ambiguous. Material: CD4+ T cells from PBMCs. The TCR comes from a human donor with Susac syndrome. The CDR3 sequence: CASSPDESSYNEQFF. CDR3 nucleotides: TGTGCTAGCAGCCCCGACGAAAGCTCCTACAATGAGCAGTTCTTC.